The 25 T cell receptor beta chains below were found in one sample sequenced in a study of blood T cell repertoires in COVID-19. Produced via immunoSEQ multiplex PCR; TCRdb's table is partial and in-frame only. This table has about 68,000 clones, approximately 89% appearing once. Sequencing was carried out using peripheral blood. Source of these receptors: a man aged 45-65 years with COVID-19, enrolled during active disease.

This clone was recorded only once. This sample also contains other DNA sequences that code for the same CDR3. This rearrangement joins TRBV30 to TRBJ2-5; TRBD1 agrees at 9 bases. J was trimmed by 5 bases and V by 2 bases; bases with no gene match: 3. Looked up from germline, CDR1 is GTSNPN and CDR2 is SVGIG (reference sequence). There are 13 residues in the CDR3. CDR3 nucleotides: TGTGCCTGGAGTTTGACAGGGGGTGAGACCCAGTACTTC. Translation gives CAWSLTGGETQYF.

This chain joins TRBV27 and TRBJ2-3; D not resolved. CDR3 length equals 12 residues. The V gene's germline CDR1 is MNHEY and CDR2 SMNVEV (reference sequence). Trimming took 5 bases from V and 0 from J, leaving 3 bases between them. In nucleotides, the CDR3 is TGTGCCAGCAGTCCGAGCACAGATACGCAGTATTTT. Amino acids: CASSPSTDTQYF.

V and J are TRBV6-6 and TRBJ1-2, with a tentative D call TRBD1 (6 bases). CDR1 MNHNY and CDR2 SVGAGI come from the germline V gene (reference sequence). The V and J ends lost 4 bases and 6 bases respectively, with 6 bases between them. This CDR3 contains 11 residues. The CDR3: CASSSGDGYTF. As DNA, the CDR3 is TGTGCCAGCAGTTCAGGGGATGGCTACACCTTC.

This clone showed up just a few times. Written as DNA, the CDR3 is TGCGCCAGCAGTCCCAACAGCTACGAGCAGTACGTC. Amino acid sequence: CASSPNSYEQYV. This chain joins TRBV10-1 and TRBJ2-7, with D hard to call. The germline CDR1 and CDR2 sequences are WNHNN and SYGVQD (reference sequence). V lost 5 bases, J lost 3 bases, and 8 bases lay in between. CDR3 length: 12 amino acids.

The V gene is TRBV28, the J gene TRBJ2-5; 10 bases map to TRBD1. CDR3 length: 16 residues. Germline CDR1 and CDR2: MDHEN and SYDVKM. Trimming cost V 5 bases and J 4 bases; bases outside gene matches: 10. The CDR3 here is CASSPGDRGNSETQYF. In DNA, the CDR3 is TGTGCCAGCAGTCCCGGGGACAGGGGTAATTCAGAGACCCAGTACTTC.

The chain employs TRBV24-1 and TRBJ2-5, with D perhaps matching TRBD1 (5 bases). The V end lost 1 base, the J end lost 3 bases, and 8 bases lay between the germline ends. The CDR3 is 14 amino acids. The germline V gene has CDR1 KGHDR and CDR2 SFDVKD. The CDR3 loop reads CATSDFGREETQYF. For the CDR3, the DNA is TGTGCCACCAGTGATTTTGGCAGGGAAGAGACCCAGTACTTC.

The CDR3 DNA is TGTGCCAGCAGTGAAGCCCAAGGACAGGGGAGCACAGATACGCAGTATTTT. This sequence encodes CASSEAQGQGSTDTQYF. The chain couples TRBV25-1 to TRBJ2-3; 9 nucleotides line up with TRBD1. V lost 2 bases and J lost 0; bases outside the gene matches: 6. The CDR3 is 17 amino acids. Per germline, CDR1 MGHDK and CDR2 SYGVNS.

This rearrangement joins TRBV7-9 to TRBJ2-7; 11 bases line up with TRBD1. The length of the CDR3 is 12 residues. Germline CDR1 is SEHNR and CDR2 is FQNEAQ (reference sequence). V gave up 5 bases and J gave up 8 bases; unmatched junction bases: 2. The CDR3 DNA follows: TGTGCCAGCAGCACGGACAGGGGGCAGCAGTACGTC. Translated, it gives CASSTDRGQQYV.

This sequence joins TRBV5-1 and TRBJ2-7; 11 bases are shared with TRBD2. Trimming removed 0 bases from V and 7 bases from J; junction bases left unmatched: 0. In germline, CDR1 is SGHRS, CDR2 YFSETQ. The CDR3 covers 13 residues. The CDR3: CASSLGLAGEQYV. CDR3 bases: TGCGCCAGCAGCTTGGGACTAGCGGGGGAGCAGTACGTC.

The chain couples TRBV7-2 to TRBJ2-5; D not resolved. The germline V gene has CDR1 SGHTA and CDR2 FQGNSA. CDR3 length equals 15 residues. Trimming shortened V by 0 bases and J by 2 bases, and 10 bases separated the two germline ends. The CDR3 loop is CASSLAIMEQETQYF. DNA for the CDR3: TGTGCCAGCAGCTTAGCGATCATGGAGCAAGAGACCCAGTACTTC.

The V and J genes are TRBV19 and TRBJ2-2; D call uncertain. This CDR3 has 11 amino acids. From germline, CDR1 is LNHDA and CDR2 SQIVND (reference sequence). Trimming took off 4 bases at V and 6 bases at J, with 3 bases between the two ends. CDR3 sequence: CASSRAGELFF. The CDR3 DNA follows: TGTGCCAGTAGTAGAGCCGGGGAGCTGTTTTTT. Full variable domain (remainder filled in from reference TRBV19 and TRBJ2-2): DGGITQSPKYLFRKEGQNVTLSCEQNLNHDAMYWYRQDPGQGLRLIYYSQIVNDFQKGDIAEGYSVSREKKESFPLTVTSAQKNPTAFYLCASSRAGELFFGEGSRLTVL.

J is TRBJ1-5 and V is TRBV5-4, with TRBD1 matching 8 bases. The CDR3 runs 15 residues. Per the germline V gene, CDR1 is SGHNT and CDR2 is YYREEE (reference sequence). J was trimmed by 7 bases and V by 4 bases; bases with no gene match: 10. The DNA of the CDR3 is TGTGCCAGCAGCCCGGGGACAGGAGAAGACCAGCCCCAGCATTTT. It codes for CASSPGTGEDQPQHF.

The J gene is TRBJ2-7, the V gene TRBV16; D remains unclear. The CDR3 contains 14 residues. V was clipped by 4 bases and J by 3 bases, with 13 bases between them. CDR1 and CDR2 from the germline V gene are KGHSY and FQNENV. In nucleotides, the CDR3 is TGTGCCAGCAGCCCCGCACAGATGATCTACGAGCAGTACTTC. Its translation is CASSPAQMIYEQYF.

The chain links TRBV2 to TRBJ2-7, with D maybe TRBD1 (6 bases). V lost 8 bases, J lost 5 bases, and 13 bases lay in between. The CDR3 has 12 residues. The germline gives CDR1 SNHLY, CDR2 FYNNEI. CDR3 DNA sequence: TGTGCCAGCGAGGGCAGGGGTAACGAGCAGTACTTC. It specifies CASEGRGNEQYF.

The CDR3 bases are TGTGCCAGCAGCAAAGTTCGGGGGGCTAGCGGGAGGGACAGGAGCTCCTACAATGAGCAGTTCTTC. Translated, it gives CASSKVRGASGRDRSSYNEQFF. This rearrangement joins TRBV21-1 to TRBJ2-1; the table's D gene call, TRBD2, was not cross checked with the DNA. TRBV21-1 is recorded as a pseudogene. The CDR3 is 22 amino acids.

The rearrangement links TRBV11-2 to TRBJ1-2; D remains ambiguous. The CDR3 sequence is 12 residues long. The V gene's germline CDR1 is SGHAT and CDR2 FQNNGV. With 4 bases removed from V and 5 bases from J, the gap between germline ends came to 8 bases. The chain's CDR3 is CASSSTVYGYTF. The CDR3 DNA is TGTGCCAGCAGCTCCACAGTTTATGGCTACACCTTC. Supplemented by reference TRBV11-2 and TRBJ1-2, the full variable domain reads EAGVAQSPRYKIIEKRQSVAFWCNPISGHATLYWYQQILGQGPKLLIQFQNNGVVDDSQLPKDRFSAERLKGVDSTLKIQPAKLEDSAVYLCASSSTVYGYTFGSGTRLTVV.

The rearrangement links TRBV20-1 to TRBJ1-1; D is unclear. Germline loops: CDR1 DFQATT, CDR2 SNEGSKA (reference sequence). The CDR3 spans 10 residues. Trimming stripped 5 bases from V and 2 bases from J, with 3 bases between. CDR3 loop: CSAPNTEAFF. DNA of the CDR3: TGCAGTGCTCCAAACACTGAAGCTTTCTTT.

The CDR3 loop is CASSLGQTPYEQYF. The DNA for the CDR3 is TGTGCCAGCAGTTTAGGGCAGACCCCCTACGAGCAGTACTTC. The rearrangement links TRBV28 to TRBJ2-7; D gene unclear. CDR1 is MDHEN and CDR2 is SYDVKM in the germline V gene. Trimming left V 2 bases short and J 2 bases short, with 10 bases between. CDR3 size: 14 residues.

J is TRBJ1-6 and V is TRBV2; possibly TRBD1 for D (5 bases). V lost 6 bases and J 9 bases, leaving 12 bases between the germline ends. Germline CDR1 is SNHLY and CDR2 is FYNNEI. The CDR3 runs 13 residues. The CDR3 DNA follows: TGTGCCAGCAGGGAGGGGACGGTTTCACCCCTCCACTTT. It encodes CASREGTVSPLHF.

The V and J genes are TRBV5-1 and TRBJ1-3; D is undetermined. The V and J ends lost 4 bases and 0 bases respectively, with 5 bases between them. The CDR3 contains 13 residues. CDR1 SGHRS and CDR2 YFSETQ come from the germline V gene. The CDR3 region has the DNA TGCGCCAGCAGCGAGGACTCTGGAAACACCATATATTTT. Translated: CASSEDSGNTIYF.

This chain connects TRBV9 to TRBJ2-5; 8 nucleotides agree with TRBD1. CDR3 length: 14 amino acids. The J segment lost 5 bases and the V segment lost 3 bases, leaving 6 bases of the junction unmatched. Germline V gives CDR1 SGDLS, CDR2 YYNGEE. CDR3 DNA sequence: TGTGCCAGCAGCGGTCAGGGGGCGTCGGAGACCCAGTACTTC. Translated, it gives CASSGQGASETQYF.

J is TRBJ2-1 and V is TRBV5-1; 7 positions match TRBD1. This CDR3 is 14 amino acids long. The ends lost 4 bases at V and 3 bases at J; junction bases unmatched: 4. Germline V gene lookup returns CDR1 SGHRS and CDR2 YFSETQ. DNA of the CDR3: TGCGCCAGCAGCAGCACAGGGGTCTACAATGAGCAGTTCTTC. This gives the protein CASSSTGVYNEQFF. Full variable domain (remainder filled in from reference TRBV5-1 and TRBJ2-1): KAGVTQTPRYLIKTRGQQVTLSCSPISGHRSVSWYQQTPGQGLQFLFEYFSETQRNKGNFPGRFSGRQFSNSRSEMNVSTLELGDSALYLCASSSTGVYNEQFFGPGTRLTVL.

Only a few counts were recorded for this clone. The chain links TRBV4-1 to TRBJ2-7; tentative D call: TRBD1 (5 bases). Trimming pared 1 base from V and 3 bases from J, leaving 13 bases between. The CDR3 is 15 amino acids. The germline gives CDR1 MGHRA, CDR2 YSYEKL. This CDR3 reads CASSQASGQGYEQYF. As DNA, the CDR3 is TGCGCCAGCAGCCAAGCCTCCGGGCAGGGCTACGAGCAGTACTTC.

The CDR3 loop reads CASSITGTGYSPLHF. CDR3 bases: TGTGCCAGCAGTATCACCGGGACAGGGTATTCACCCCTCCACTTT. The J gene is TRBJ1-6, the V gene TRBV28; 9 nucleotides match TRBD1. Germline CDR1 and CDR2: MDHEN and SYDVKM. The V and J ends lost 5 bases and 8 bases, in that order; junction bases with no gene match: 7. This CDR3 has 15 amino acids.

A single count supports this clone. This CDR3 is CASSDPGLAGEETQYF. The DNA for the CDR3 is TGTGCCAGCAGTGACCCCGGACTAGCTGGGGAAGAGACCCAGTACTTC. The V call is TRBV6-4, the J call TRBJ2-5, with 8 bases matching TRBD2. Looked up from germline, CDR1 is MRHNA and CDR2 is SNTAGT. Unmatched junction bases numbered 8, after V lost 2 bases and J lost 3 bases. The CDR3 totals 16 residues.